This passage covers 3 T cell receptor beta chains from one sample sequenced in a study of Ad26.COV2.S vaccination and SARS-CoV-2 variants. Sequencing was performed with immunoSEQ multiplex PCR; in TCRdb, only in-frame clones are kept and a portion is missing. The sample has approximately 360,000 clones; 83% are singletons. Treatment specified: 15 to 20 received Ad26.COV2.S at low or high dose, single or two shots; about 5 received placebo; per-sample allocation not given. Following the first vaccine or placebo injection, samples were taken on day 63. The sample here was peripheral blood, taken in a trial of Ad26.COV2.S vaccine versus placebo. These receptors were obtained from a person aged 18-60 years who received the Ad26.COV2.S COVID-19 vaccine or a placebo.

The rearrangement links TRBV12-3 or TRBV12-4 to TRBJ2-3; D is uncertain. This CDR3 region has 11 residues. The V and J ends lost 1 base and 5 bases respectively, with 1 base between them. The chain's CDR3 is CASSLVDTQYF. In DNA form, the CDR3 reads TGTGCCAGCAGTTTAGTAGATACGCAGTATTTT.

V usage is TRBV3-1 (or the pseudogene TRBV3-2) and J usage is TRBJ1-2; D gene unclear. CDR1 and CDR2 from the germline V gene are LGHDT and YNNKEL (reference sequence). Trimming removed 2 bases at V and 5 bases at J, with 9 bases between. The CDR3 is made up of 13 amino acids. The CDR3 DNA reads as TGTGCCAGCAGCCAACAATTTACTTATGGCTACACCTTC. Protein sequence: CASSQQFTYGYTF.

The chain carries TRBV19 and TRBJ1-2, with a possible D match to TRBD1 (6 bases). Germline values: CDR1 LNHDA, CDR2 SQIVND (reference sequence). V lost 4 bases and J 1 base, leaving 10 bases between the germline ends. This CDR3 spans 14 amino acids. The CDR3 sequence is CASSKQGDNYGYTF. CDR3 nucleotides: TGTGCCAGTAGTAAACAGGGAGATAACTATGGCTACACCTTC.